The source of this TCR beta chain is a study of blood T cell repertoires in COVID-19. For the study at large: Samples representing acute and convalescent COVID-19 were sourced from the United States, Italy and Spain. PBMCs, B-cell-depleted T cells, or T cells provided the cDNA or gDNA that made up the material.

This clone was counted only a few times. The CDR3 has 15 amino acids. The V gene lost 0 bases and the J gene lost 8 bases, with 14 bases spanning the gap. Germline loops: CDR1 SGHRS, CDR2 YFSETQ. In the study's own analysis: Cell counts per sample came from amplifying reference gene primers. The protocol was immunoSEQ multiplex PCR, while the TCRdb copy is restricted to in-frame clones and leaves out a portion. V and J calls and clone size are copied from that table; D and trimming were computed from the DNA. Found here are tens of thousands of clones, around 82% of them singletons; the top ten hold 25% to 30%.

The chain couples TRBV5-1 to TRBJ1-4; the D is unclear. The specimen was peripheral blood. This sequence was found in a human donor in a cohort sampled during active COVID-19. The chain's CDR3 is CASSLEAGATEKLFF. The CDR3 coding sequence is TGCGCCAGCAGCTTGGAGGCAGGTGCCACCGAAAAACTGTTTTTT.